The clone carrying this T cell receptor beta chain appeared many times. No antigen is known for it. Its ends do not fully match the called genes, so a read error is possible. This sample was included in a study of CD8 T cells in ankylosing spondylitis. Study results and limitations: Apparently characteristic of ankylosing spondylitis blood was a TCR beta motif (roughly eight highly homologous variants). Matched ankylosing spondylitis synovial fluid reportedly contained a significantly enriched population of disease-linked clones.

Each CDR3 protein gets one entry after TCRdb re-called the 5' RACE reads with MiXCR. Found here are about 540,000 distinct CDR3 sequences, more than 9.5% of them singletons; the top ten hold 6.8%. CDR3 length equals 12 residues. CDR1 is SGHRS and CDR2 is YFSETQ in the germline V gene. The chain combines TRBV5-1 with TRBJ2-7; D gene ambiguous. This TCR came from a male donor with ankylosing spondylitis. Sequencing was done on a sample of blood, either unsorted or a sorted T cell fraction (not recorded which). The CDR3 DNA reads as TGTGCCAGCAGCTTAGGATACTACGAGCAGTACTTC. Encoded protein: CASSLGYYEQYF.